This TCR beta chain was recovered during a study of shared clonotypes between healthy human individuals. Here immunoSEQ multiplex PCR was the method, and the copy in TCRdb shows in-frame clones only, minus some. The profile covers over a million clones, with around three quarters appearing a single time and 0.52% taken by the ten largest. Trimming removed 0 bases from V and 7 bases from J, with 7 bases in between. This CDR3 is 13 amino acids long. Germline CDR1 reads MRHNA; CDR2 reads SNTAGT. Input material: memory CD4+ T cells from PBMCs. This sample's subset: CD45RA-negative fraction. The chain joins TRBV6-4 to TRBJ2-1, with D uncertain. The clonotype originates from a man aged 18 to 35 in good health. Some clones in this sample may be carry-over from other donors' samples. For the CDR3, the DNA is TGTGCCAGCAGTGACTCATTCCGGAATGAGCAGTTCTTC. The encoded protein is CASSDSFRNEQFF.